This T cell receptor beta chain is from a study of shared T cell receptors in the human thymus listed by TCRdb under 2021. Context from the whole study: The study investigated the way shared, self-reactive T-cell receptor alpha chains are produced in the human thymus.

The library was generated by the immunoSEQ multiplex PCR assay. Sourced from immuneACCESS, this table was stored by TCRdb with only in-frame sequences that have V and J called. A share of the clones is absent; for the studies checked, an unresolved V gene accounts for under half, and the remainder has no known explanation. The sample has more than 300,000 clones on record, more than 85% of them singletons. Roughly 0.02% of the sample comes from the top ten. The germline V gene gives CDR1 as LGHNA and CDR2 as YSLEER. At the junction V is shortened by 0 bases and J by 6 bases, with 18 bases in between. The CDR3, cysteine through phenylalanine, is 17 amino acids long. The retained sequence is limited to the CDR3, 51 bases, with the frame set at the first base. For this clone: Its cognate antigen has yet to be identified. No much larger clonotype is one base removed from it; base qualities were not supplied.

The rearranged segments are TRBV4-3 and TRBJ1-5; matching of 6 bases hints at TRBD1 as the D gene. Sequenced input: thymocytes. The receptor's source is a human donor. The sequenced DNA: TGCGCCAGCAGCCAAGATGCTTCTGGAGGGGGTGGTCAGCCCCAGCATTTT. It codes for CASSQDASGGGGQPQHF.